This TCR beta chain was observed in a study of identical twins (dated by TCRdb to 2016 to 2018). The study in broad terms: The study deep-sequenced TCR alpha and beta repertoires from monozygotic twins, unrelated adults of various ages and cord blood to test whether fetal clonotypes persist. Replicate twin experiments were performed at different times using different library preparation protocols to rule out contamination.

The library came from 5' RACE. Instrument on record: Illumina HiSeq 2000. A universal primer binding site was added through template switching, and the final cDNA carried a unique molecular identifier so that TCR cDNA molecules could be counted accurately. First-strand cDNA for TCR alpha and beta chains was synthesized from specific primers in the conserved constant-segment region. To control for contamination, every cDNA library carried two barcodes: a SMART-Mk sample barcode plus Illumina barcodes. TruSeq adapter sequences, together with Illumina sample barcodes, were added in two successive PCR steps. The Illumina HiSeq platform was used with custom primers to sequence TCR alpha and beta cDNA libraries. The paper's processing steps were these. MiGEC processed the raw reads to extract unique molecular identifiers, while MiXCR was used to determine the CDR3 positions. Recombination models were inferred per individual with the repgenHMM and IGoR tools using an EM algorithm. The analysis of shared clonotypes was done with the tcR package in R, with sharing normalized by the product of cloneset sizes. Out-of-frame nonproductive sequences were analyzed to study raw recombination free of thymic and clonal selection effects. TCRdb trimmed the raw reads at Q25, called clones with MiXCR and kept productive beta chains. Entries that share a CDR3 protein sequence are merged under the most common genes and DNA. TCRdb assigned the V and J calls; the authors' analysis was not used. The sample table contains 550,000 to 800,000 distinct CDR3 sequences; only one count was recorded for around 7.4% of them. The ten biggest clones cover 1.6% of the sample.

The CDR1 and CDR2 encoded by the germline V gene are SGDLS and YYNGEE. V has 2 bases trimmed and J has 4 bases trimmed; junction bases matching no gene number 3. From the cysteine up to the phenylalanine, the CDR3 has a length of 14 residues. Kept here is only the CDR3 DNA, which spans 42 bases and is read in frame from base 1. This clonotype was counted only a few times. What this receptor recognizes is not known. Per-nucleotide qualities are absent, and no much larger clonotype sits a single base away. What the study reported, not specific to this receptor: Out-of-frame TCR alpha sharing in monozygotic twins was systematically underestimated by recombination models, whereas sharing between unrelated individuals was in agreement with the recombination models. Because the same donors could not be followed over many years, conclusions were based on cross-sectional statistical analysis. In beta out-of-frame sequences, excess twin sharing was weaker, because having fewer shared sequences lowered the signal-to-noise ratio. Compared with coincidental sharing between unrelated individuals, an excess of low generation-probability sequences was observed among out-of-frame TCR alpha sequences shared between twins. Fewer insertions were carried by abundant cord blood beta clonotypes, a similar but weaker trend appeared in young adult naive repertoires, and no such trend appeared in memory repertoires. Invariant T cells such as MAIT and iNKT could partly confound zero-insertion analyses, although diverse VJ usage argued against such confounding for most clonotypes.

Every donor in the study was a healthy Caucasian. Three pairs of female monozygotic twins, all aged about 18 to 29 years, made up the twin cohort. Peripheral blood mononuclear cells were used as the source from which RNA for TCR libraries was isolated. These data also formed part of another study, on yellow fever vaccine responses in identical twins. According to the second study: According to the authors, in identical twins the way T cells responded to vaccination appeared partly convergent and partly personalized. In the study, vaccine-responding T cell clones were precisely tracked in identical twins.

Sequencing was performed on PBMCs. The receptor's source is a woman aged 18-35 years in good health. The rearrangement joined TRBV9 to TRBJ2-4; 7 bases in the junction line up with TRBD2. The sequenced DNA is TGTGCCAGCAGCGTTGGGGAGGGGAAAAACATTCAGTACTTC. Translated, this gives CASSVGEGKNIQYF. When the CDR3 is completed using the reference TRBV9 and TRBJ2-4 genes on either side, the full variable domain is DSGVTQTPKHLITATGQRVTLRCSPRSGDLSVYWYQQSLDQGLQFLIQYYNGEERAKGNILERFSAQQFPDLHSELNLSSLELGDSALYFCASSVGEGKNIQYFGAGTRLSVL.